Below are 31 T cell receptor beta chains sequenced from a single sample in a study of cytomegalovirus exposure and HLA in healthy donors. Amplification used 60 Vbeta primers and 13 Jbeta primers. Method: immunoSEQ multiplex PCR; TCRdb's copy keeps in-frame clones and lacks some. The table shows 150,000 to 200,000 clones, with around 80% occurring only once. Sequences were obtained from PBMCs. The receptors were sampled from a woman in her forties or fifties in good health and CMV-seronegative.

The J gene is TRBJ2-2, the V gene TRBV28; 7 nucleotides align to TRBD1. This CDR3 contains 14 residues. Per the germline V gene, CDR1 is MDHEN and CDR2 is SYDVKM. V lost 6 bases and J lost 6; bases outside the gene matches: 7. CDR3 bases: TGTGCCAGCAGAAACGACAGGGATCCCGGGGAGCTGTTTTTT. The encoded protein is CASRNDRDPGELFF.

This sequence joins TRBV13 and TRBJ1-5; D remains unclear. In germline, CDR1 is PRHDT, CDR2 FYEKMQ (reference sequence). CDR3 length equals 13 residues. V dropped 0 bases and J dropped 4 bases, with 4 bases sitting between them. CDR3 DNA: TGTGCCAGCAGCTTAGGGGAGAATCAGCCCCAGCATTTT. It encodes CASSLGENQPQHF. The whole variable domain, filled in from reference TRBV13 and TRBJ1-5, reads AAGVIQSPRHLIKEKRETATLKCYPIPRHDTVYWYQQGPGQDPQFLISFYEKMQSDKGSIPDRFSAQQFSDYHSELNMSSLELGDSALYFCASSLGENQPQHFGDGTRLSIL.

The chain has TRBV11-2 and TRBJ2-5; 8 bases agree with TRBD2. This CDR3 contains 17 residues. Looked up from germline, CDR1 is SGHAT and CDR2 is FQNNGV. After removal of 1 base from V and 1 base from J, the junction contained 8 bases not matched to a gene. In DNA, the CDR3 is TGTGCCAGCAGCTTAGGGTATCAGCGGGGGCGCCAAGAGACCCAGTACTTC. This encodes CASSLGYQRGRQETQYF.

V usage is TRBV29-1 and J usage is TRBJ1-2, with 8 bases identical to TRBD1. V lost 1 base and J lost 2; bases outside the gene matches: 6. The CDR3 is 15 residues long. Germline V gene data show CDR1 as SQVTM and CDR2 as ANQGSEA. The CDR3 here is CSVEGTGNENYGYTF. The CDR3 DNA reads as TGCAGCGTTGAAGGGACAGGGAACGAAAACTATGGCTACACCTTC.

The V call is TRBV5-1, the J call TRBJ2-7; TRBD1 matches at 9 bases. Germline CDR1 is SGHRS and CDR2 is YFSETQ. The V segment lost 0 bases and the J segment 3 bases; nucleotides outside the gene matches: 4. The CDR3 spans 15 residues. The CDR3 DNA sequence: TGCGCCAGCAGCTTGGGGGGACAGGGTCTCTACGAGCAGTACTTC. This codes for CASSLGGQGLYEQYF.

In its sample, this clone is medium-sized. The chain links TRBV4-3 to TRBJ1-4, with TRBD1 matching 9 bases. The V gene's germline CDR1 is LGHNA and CDR2 YSLEER. This CDR3 has 16 residues. The V and J ends lost 4 bases and 8 bases, in that order; junction bases with no gene match: 11. In DNA form, the CDR3 reads TGCGCCAGCAGCCCCACCGGGGGACAGGGCGGAGAAAAACTGTTTTTT. This gives the protein CASSPTGGQGGEKLFF.

The chain employs TRBV28 and TRBJ2-5; 8 nucleotides line up with TRBD1. The DNA end favors TRBJ2-7, so the J call may be wrong. Per germline, CDR1 MDHEN and CDR2 SYDVKM. There are 14 residues in the CDR3. As DNA, the CDR3 is TGTGCCAGCAGTCCAGGGGGCGCGGTCTACGAGCAGTACTTC. Protein product: CASSPGGAVYEQYF.

The V call is TRBV4-2, the J call TRBJ2-7; D is uncertain. CDR3 length equals 17 residues. The germline gives CDR1 LGHNA, CDR2 YNFKEQ. Trimming took off 4 bases at V and 4 bases at J, with 23 bases between the two ends. CDR3 in amino acids: CASSLTRLTTSTYEQYF. Here the CDR3 DNA reads TGTGCCAGCAGCCTTACCAGGCTAACCACATCCACTTACGAGCAGTACTTC.

The chain is built from TRBV5-1 and TRBJ2-7; 10 nucleotides match TRBD2. J lost 1 base, V lost 0 bases, and 7 bases had no gene match. Germline loops: CDR1 SGHRS, CDR2 YFSETQ. The CDR3 has 17 residues. The CDR3 reads CASSLVAGGRYSYEQYF. The CDR3 region has the DNA TGCGCCAGCAGCTTGGTAGCGGGAGGAAGATATTCCTACGAGCAGTACTTC.

This chain joins TRBV19 and TRBJ1-5; D call uncertain. The CDR3 totals 16 residues. The V gene's germline CDR1 is LNHDA and CDR2 SQIVND (reference sequence). V was cut by 2 bases and J by 1 base, with 12 bases left in between. In DNA, the CDR3 is TGTGCCAGTAGTATAAATTTTCCAGGAAGCAATCAGCCCCAGCATTTT. Amino acids: CASSINFPGSNQPQHF.

The chain is built from TRBV18 and TRBJ2-7; 13 positions match TRBD2. Germline-derived CDR1 and CDR2 are KGHSH and LQKENI. J lost 0 bases, V lost 3 bases, and 8 bases had no gene match. The CDR3 contains 18 residues. The CDR3 DNA sequence: TGTGCCAGCTCACCCCGGACTAGCGGGAGAAGGAGCTCCTACGAGCAGTACTTC. It specifies CASSPRTSGRRSSYEQYF.

The gene calls are TRBV29-1 and TRBJ2-1; maybe TRBD1 (5 bases). CDR3 length equals 12 residues. V was cut by 2 bases and J by 6 bases, with 8 bases left in between. Germline V lookup: CDR1 SQVTM, CDR2 ANQGSEA. DNA for the CDR3: TGCAGCGTTGAACAGGGTTCCAATGAGCAGTTCTTC. Translated, it gives CSVEQGSNEQFF.

The V call is TRBV4-2, the J call TRBJ2-3; D is unclear. CDR1 is LGHNA and CDR2 is YNFKEQ in the germline V gene. The length of the CDR3 is 14 residues. With 4 bases removed from V and 5 bases from J, the gap between germline ends came to 13 bases. The CDR3 is CASSPPGVVDTQYF. Written as DNA, the CDR3 is TGTGCCAGCAGCCCCCCAGGCGTGGTAGATACGCAGTATTTT.

This chain uses TRBV9 with TRBJ2-1; 9 nucleotides line up with TRBD2. J was trimmed by 4 bases and V by 2 bases; bases with no gene match: 10. The CDR3 has 17 residues. Per germline, CDR1 SGDLS and CDR2 YYNGEE. CDR3 coding DNA: TGTGCCAGCAGCGTTTTAGGGCTAGCGGGGCCTTACAATGAGCAGTTCTTC. Translation: CASSVLGLAGPYNEQFF.

The genes are TRBV9 and TRBJ2-6; 8 bases are shared with TRBD2. V was pared by 7 bases and J by 2 bases, with 17 bases of the junction left unmatched. The CDR3 totals 19 residues. Germline V CDR1 and CDR2: SGDLS, YYNGEE. CDR3 DNA: TGTGCCAGCGCGTGGGCAATGCAGCGGGAGTACCCTGGGGCCAACGTCCTGACTTTC. Protein: CASAWAMQREYPGANVLTF.

The J gene is TRBJ1-6, the V gene TRBV4-3; a weak D match, TRBD1 (5 bases). The CDR3 runs 16 residues. The V gene lost 0 bases and the J gene lost 7 bases, with 13 bases spanning the gap. Germline assignment: CDR1 LGHNA and CDR2 YSLEER. The CDR3 bases are TGCGCCAGCAGCCAAGATAGGGGCAGAACCAATTCACCCCTCCACTTT. Its translation is CASSQDRGRTNSPLHF.

The V call is TRBV18, the J call TRBJ2-7; 7 nucleotides align to TRBD1. V dropped 5 bases and J dropped 2; count of bases not matched to a gene: 3. CDR1 is KGHSH, CDR2 LQKENI, per germline. The CDR3 length is 13 residues. The CDR3 spells CASSMDRTYEQYF. The DNA of the CDR3 is TGTGCCAGCTCAATGGACAGGACCTACGAGCAGTACTTC.

J is TRBJ2-2 and V is TRBV29-1; TRBD1 agrees at 10 bases. Germline trimming cut 0 bases from V and 1 base from J; bases unmatched to any gene: 2. Germline V lookup: CDR1 SQVTM, CDR2 ANQGSEA. The CDR3 has 16 residues. CDR3 sequence reads: CSVEEWDRGNTGELFF. The CDR3 nucleotides are TGCAGCGTTGAAGAATGGGACAGGGGGAACACCGGGGAGCTGTTTTTT.

The rearrangement links TRBV2 to TRBJ1-1, with 8 positions matching TRBD1. Germline loops: CDR1 SNHLY, CDR2 FYNNEI. This CDR3 is 15 amino acids long. V shed 8 bases and J 0 bases; nucleotides not matched to a gene: 8. The CDR3 DNA reads as TGTGCCAGCCGGGACAGGAAATTACTGAACACTGAAGCTTTCTTT. This gives the protein CASRDRKLLNTEAFF.

The chain has TRBV4-3 and TRBJ2-5; 14 positions match TRBD2. The J call may be incorrect, as the DNA end agrees better with TRBJ2-7. Germline V CDR1 and CDR2: LGHNA, YSLEER. This CDR3 region has 20 residues. The chain's CDR3 is CASSHLSAGTSGGDSYEQYF. The CDR3 nucleotides are TGCGCCAGCAGCCACCTGTCCGCCGGGACTAGCGGGGGTGACTCCTACGAGCAGTACTTC.

J is TRBJ1-3 and V is TRBV5-6; D is perhaps TRBD1 (5 bases). CDR3 size: 16 residues. The germline V gene has CDR1 SGHDT and CDR2 YYEEEE. Trimming removed 4 bases from V and 0 bases from J, with 14 bases in between. CDR3 coding DNA: TGTGCCAGCAGCCGACCGGGACTGAGCTCTGGAAACACCATATATTTT. This encodes CASSRPGLSSGNTIYF.

V gene TRBV29-1 combines with J gene TRBJ2-1, with 14 positions matching TRBD2. The germline V gene has CDR1 SQVTM and CDR2 ANQGSEA. There are 17 residues in the CDR3. Trimming took 6 bases from V and 0 from J; bases not matched to a gene: 7. The CDR3 DNA sequence: TGCAGCGTGGCCCGGACTAGCGGGGGGAGCTCCTACAATGAGCAGTTCTTC. This sequence encodes CSVARTSGGSSYNEQFF.

This chain uses TRBV11-3 with TRBJ2-6; TRBD2 aligns across 14 bases. The V segment lost 5 bases and the J segment 3 bases; nucleotides outside the gene matches: 6. This CDR3 has 18 residues. CDR1 and CDR2 (germline): SGHNT, YENEEA. CDR3 bases: TGTGCCAGCAGCCAGGGACTAGCGGGAGAGAGTGGGGCCAACGTCCTGACTTTC. Protein product: CASSQGLAGESGANVLTF.

The gene calls are TRBV7-9 and TRBJ2-5; a weak D match, TRBD1 (6 bases). V was cut by 2 bases and J by 1 base, with 11 bases left in between. Germline V gene sequence: CDR1 SEHNR, CDR2 FQNEAQ (reference sequence). The CDR3 spans 15 residues. CDR3 bases: TGTGCCAGCAGCTTAAAACCAGGGGTCCAAGAGACCCAGTACTTC. This sequence encodes CASSLKPGVQETQYF.

This clone was seen only a few times. The chain combines TRBV1 with TRBJ2-1; the D call in the table, TRBD2, was not verified against the DNA. TRBV1 is a known pseudogene. The CDR3 is made up of 15 amino acids. In DNA, the CDR3 is TGCACCAGCCGAGAGACTAGCGCTCCATACAATGAGCAGTTCTTC. It is translated as CTSRETSAPYNEQFF.

This clone was seen once. The V call is TRBV28, the J call TRBJ2-7, with 13 positions matching TRBD2. CDR1 is MDHEN and CDR2 is SYDVKM in the germline V gene. Trimming removed 7 bases from V and 3 bases from J; junction bases left unmatched: 18. The CDR3 totals 19 residues. The CDR3 spells CASTGLAGRVSGILYEQYF. The CDR3 coding sequence is TGTGCCAGCACGGGACTAGCGGGGAGGGTAAGCGGGATCCTCTACGAGCAGTACTTC.

The rearrangement links TRBV5-1 to TRBJ2-7; D possibly corresponds to TRBD1 (6 bases). The CDR3 loop spans 17 amino acids. From germline, CDR1 is SGHRS and CDR2 YFSETQ. V gave up 4 bases and J gave up 2 bases, with 22 bases separating them. DNA for the CDR3: TGCGCCAGCAGCGCACCGACACAGGGTCCTAAGCCCTACGAGCAGTACTTC. Protein: CASSAPTQGPKPYEQYF.

This clone came up once. This chain uses TRBV5-5 with TRBJ1-5, with D maybe TRBD1 (6 bases). This CDR3 is built from 15 residues. Germline values: CDR1 SGHKS, CDR2 YYEKEE (reference sequence). Trimming cost V 0 bases and J 7 bases, with 14 bases left between them. The chain's CDR3 is CASSLGSQGGQPQHF. The DNA for the CDR3 is TGTGCCAGCAGCTTGGGGTCACAGGGAGGGCAGCCCCAGCATTTT.

This chain uses TRBV4-1 with TRBJ1-6; TRBD1 is a possible D gene (5 bases). CDR1 is MGHRA and CDR2 is YSYEKL in the germline V gene. The germline V and J ends were trimmed by 4 bases and 0 bases, with 10 bases remaining between them. The CDR3 contains 16 residues. The CDR3 DNA sequence: TGCGCCAGCAGCCCACAGGAAAGCTCCTATAATTCACCCCTCCACTTT. Its protein product is CASSPQESSYNSPLHF.

This clone has only a few counts. The chain carries TRBV9 and TRBJ1-5; D might be TRBD1 (6 bases). This CDR3 is built from 14 residues. V was pared by 0 bases and J by 5 bases, with 9 bases between. CDR1 and CDR2 (germline): SGDLS, YYNGEE. The CDR3 nucleotides are TGTGCCAGCAGCGTAGGTACAGGGCATCAGCCCCAGCATTTT. Its translation: CASSVGTGHQPQHF. Supplemented by reference TRBV9 and TRBJ1-5, the full variable domain reads DSGVTQTPKHLITATGQRVTLRCSPRSGDLSVYWYQQSLDQGLQFLIQYYNGEERAKGNILERFSAQQFPDLHSELNLSSLELGDSALYFCASSVGTGHQPQHFGDGTRLSIL.

The rearrangement uses TRBV19 and TRBJ1-5; tentatively, D is TRBD1 (5 bases). The V gene's germline CDR1 is LNHDA and CDR2 SQIVND (reference sequence). Between the trimmed V and J ends, which lost 1 base and 7 bases, there was a span of 14 bases. The CDR3 is 15 residues long. This CDR3 is CASSIVGREGQPQHF. The CDR3 DNA reads TGTGCCAGTAGTATAGTTGGCAGGGAGGGACAGCCCCAGCATTTT.